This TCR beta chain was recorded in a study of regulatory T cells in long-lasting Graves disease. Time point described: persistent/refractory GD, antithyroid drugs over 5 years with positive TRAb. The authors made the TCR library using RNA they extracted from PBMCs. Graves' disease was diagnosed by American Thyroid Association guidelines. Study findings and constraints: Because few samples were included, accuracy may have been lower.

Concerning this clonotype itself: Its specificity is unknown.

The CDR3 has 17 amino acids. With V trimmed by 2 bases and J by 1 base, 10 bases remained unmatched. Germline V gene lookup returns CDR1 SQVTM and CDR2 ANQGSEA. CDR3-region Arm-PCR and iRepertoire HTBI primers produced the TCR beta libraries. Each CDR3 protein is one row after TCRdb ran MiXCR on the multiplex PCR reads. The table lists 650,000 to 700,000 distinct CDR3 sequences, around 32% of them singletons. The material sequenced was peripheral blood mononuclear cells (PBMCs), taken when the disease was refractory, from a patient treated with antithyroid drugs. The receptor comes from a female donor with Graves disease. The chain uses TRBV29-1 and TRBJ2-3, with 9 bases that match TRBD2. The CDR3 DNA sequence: TGCAGCGTTGAAAGAGGACGGAGCGGGAGGCGCACAGATACGCAGTATTTT. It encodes CSVERGRSGRRTDTQYF.